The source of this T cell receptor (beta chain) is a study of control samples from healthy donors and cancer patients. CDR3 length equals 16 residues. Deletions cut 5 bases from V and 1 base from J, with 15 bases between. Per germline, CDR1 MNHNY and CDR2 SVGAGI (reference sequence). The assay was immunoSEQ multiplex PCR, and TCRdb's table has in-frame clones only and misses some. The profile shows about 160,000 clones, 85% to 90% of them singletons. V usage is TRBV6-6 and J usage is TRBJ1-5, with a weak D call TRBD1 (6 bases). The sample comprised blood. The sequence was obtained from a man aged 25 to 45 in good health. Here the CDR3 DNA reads TGTGCCAGCAGTAGACCCAAGGGGGAGAGCAATCAGCCCCAGCATTTT. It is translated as CASSRPKGESNQPQHF.